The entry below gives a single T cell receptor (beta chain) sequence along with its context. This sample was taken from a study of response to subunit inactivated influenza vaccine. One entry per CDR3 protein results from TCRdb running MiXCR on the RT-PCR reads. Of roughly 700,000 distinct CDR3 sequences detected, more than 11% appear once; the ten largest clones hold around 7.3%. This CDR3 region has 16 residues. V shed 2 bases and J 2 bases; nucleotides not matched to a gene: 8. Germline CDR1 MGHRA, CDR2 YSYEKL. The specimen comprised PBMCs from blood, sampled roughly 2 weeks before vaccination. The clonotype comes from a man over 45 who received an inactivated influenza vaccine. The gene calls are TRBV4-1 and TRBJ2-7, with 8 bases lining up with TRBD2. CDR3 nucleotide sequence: TGCGCCAGCAGCCAAAGGTCGGGGGGGTCAGCCTACGAGCAGTACTTC. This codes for CASSQRSGGSAYEQYF.